This TCR beta chain was sequenced during a study of beta chain features in type 1 diabetes. Study-level results: TCRB CDR3s from Type 1 diabetes patients were moderately but significantly shorter in all four CD4+ subsets. Whatever favoring of shorter templates PCR might show would apply equally to patients and controls.

The CDR3 is 13 amino acids. V was pared by 1 base and J by 3 bases, with 1 base between. The germline gives CDR1 MNHEY, CDR2 SMNVEV (reference sequence). This clone was counted only a few times. Its cognate antigen is unknown. A CD45RO/CCR7/CD25/CD127/CD95/CD27 panel sorted naive, central memory, regulatory and stem cell-like memory CD4+ cells. The investigators reverse transcribed all of the isolated RNA, so they sequenced expressed TCRB transcripts. The data were produced by immunoSEQ multiplex PCR, yet TCRdb's version contains in-frame clones alone and is incomplete. Seen here are around 430,000 clones, approximately 30% observed once, and the top ten hold 0.05% to 0.07%.

The receptor's source is a man between 18 and 29 years old in good health. This chain uses TRBV27 with TRBJ2-6; D remains unclear. Sequenced material: naive CD4+ T cells from blood. The CDR3 region has the DNA TGTGCCAGCAGTTTATATGGGGCCAACGTCCTGACTTTC. Amino acid sequence: CASSLYGANVLTF.